This T cell receptor beta chain was captured by sequencing in a study of beta chain features in type 1 diabetes. Overall study results and limits: Patients with Type 1 diabetes showed moderately but significantly shorter TCRB CDR3s in all four CD4+ subsets.

As every portion of the isolated RNA was reverse transcribed, the sequencing read expressed TCRB transcripts. This table comes from immunoSEQ multiplex PCR, and its TCRdb copy is limited to in-frame clones, with some not included. Of more than 300,000 clones in the sample, around 10% were seen once. With 5 bases removed from V and 5 bases from J, the gap between germline ends came to 14 bases. The CDR3 loop spans 13 amino acids. The germline V gene encodes CDR1 SQVTM and CDR2 ANQGSEA. As for this clone: Its antigen remains unidentified.

This TCR was sampled from a man aged 25 to 45 with type 1 diabetes. Sequencing used central memory CD4+ T cells from blood. The chain employs TRBV29-1 and TRBJ2-3; possibly TRBD2 for D (6 bases). The CDR3 spells CSVRVQGGDTQYF. CDR3 DNA sequence: TGCAGCGTTAGAGTCCAGGGAGGAGATACGCAGTATTTT.